One and the same sample provided the 19 T cell receptor beta chains below, sequenced in a study of blood T cell repertoires in COVID-19. Produced via immunoSEQ multiplex PCR; TCRdb's table is partial and in-frame only. The sample lists fewer than 300,000 clones; around 82% were seen once. The sequenced sample consisted of peripheral blood. The receptors come from a woman younger than 35 with acute or convalescent COVID-19.

The genes are TRBV19 and TRBJ1-1, with 7 nucleotides matching TRBD1. Trimming removed 5 bases from V and 8 bases from J; junction bases left unmatched: 11. CDR1 and CDR2 (germline): LNHDA, SQIVND (reference sequence). The CDR3 has 14 residues. CDR3 residues: CASSPDRAYHEAFF. The CDR3 DNA reads TGTGCCAGTAGTCCTGACAGGGCCTATCACGAAGCTTTCTTT.

V and J are TRBV9 and TRBJ2-3; 7 nucleotides align to TRBD2. V was pared by 0 bases and J by 8 bases, with 3 bases of the junction left unmatched. The germline gives CDR1 SGDLS, CDR2 YYNGEE. The CDR3 runs 13 residues. The CDR3 DNA is TGTGCCAGCAGCGTAGGTGGGGAGGGTACGCAGTATTTT. This sequence encodes CASSVGGEGTQYF.

The chain employs TRBV9 and TRBJ1-2, with a weak D call TRBD1 (6 bases). This CDR3 has 15 amino acids. Between the trimmed V and J ends, which lost 0 bases and 1 base, there was a span of 10 bases. CDR1 is SGDLS, CDR2 YYNGEE, per germline. DNA of the CDR3: TGTGCCAGCAGCGTAGACCCAGGGGTTAACTATGGCTACACCTTC. This encodes CASSVDPGVNYGYTF.

Here the CDR3 reads CASSSGLARDTQYF. DNA of the CDR3: TGTGCCAGCAGTTCGGGACTAGCGCGTGATACGCAGTATTTT. This chain joins TRBV28 and TRBJ2-3; the match to TRBD2 covers 10 bases. J was trimmed by 6 bases and V by 4 bases; bases with no gene match: 4. The germline V gene encodes CDR1 MDHEN and CDR2 SYDVKM. This CDR3 is 14 amino acids long.

The chain's CDR3 is CSVGYESFGYTF. The CDR3 DNA follows: TGCAGCGTTGGGTATGAGAGTTTTGGCTACACCTTC. V is TRBV29-1 and J is TRBJ1-2; the D is unclear. The V gene's germline CDR1 is SQVTM and CDR2 ANQGSEA. V was pared by 4 bases and J by 7 bases, with 13 bases between. The CDR3 runs to 12 residues.

CDR3 loop: CASRSEGQGLSNEKLFF. CDR3 DNA: TGTGCCAGTAGGAGCGAGGGACAGGGGCTCAGTAATGAAAAACTGTTTTTT. The V gene is TRBV19, the J gene TRBJ1-4; TRBD1 matches 10 bases. The germline V gene encodes CDR1 LNHDA and CDR2 SQIVND (reference sequence). CDR3 length: 17 amino acids. After removal of 6 bases from V and 4 bases from J, the junction contained 11 bases not matched to a gene.

The chain links TRBV10-2 to TRBJ2-7; 11 bases line up with TRBD2. The CDR3 consists of 15 residues. CDR1 is WSHSY and CDR2 is SAAADI in the germline V gene. The trim removed 6 bases at V and 4 bases at J, leaving 8 bases unmatched. CDR3 amino acids: CASRDSGRDRYEQYF. The CDR3, as DNA: TGCGCCAGCAGGGATAGCGGGAGGGATAGATACGAGCAGTACTTC.

This clone was observed a single time. V gene TRBV29-1 combines with J gene TRBJ2-3, with a possible D match to TRBD2 (6 bases). The CDR3 has 13 amino acids. The germline V gene has CDR1 SQVTM and CDR2 ANQGSEA. Deletions cut 5 bases from V and 0 bases from J, with 9 bases between. Here the CDR3 reads CSVFGGSTDTQYF. CDR3 coding DNA: TGCAGCGTTTTCGGGGGTAGCACAGATACGCAGTATTTT.

The V and J genes are TRBV11-3 and TRBJ2-1, with a weak D call TRBD2 (6 bases). CDR1 and CDR2 (germline): SGHNT, YENEEA. V was clipped by 3 bases and J by 8 bases, with 17 bases between them. The CDR3 has 15 residues. In DNA, the CDR3 is TGTGCCAGCAGCTTGGGGACTTCCAACGGCGATGAGCAGTTCTTC. This translates into CASSLGTSNGDEQFF.

This clone has just one count. The chain couples TRBV19 to TRBJ2-1; D may be TRBD1 (5 bases). This CDR3 has 13 amino acids. Trimming cost V 3 bases and J 4 bases, with 7 bases left between them. Germline CDR1 is LNHDA and CDR2 is SQIVND (reference sequence). The CDR3 nucleotides are TGTGCCAGTAGTATCGACAGTTACAATGAGCAGTTCTTC. Translation: CASSIDSYNEQFF.

This sequence joins TRBV11-3 and TRBJ1-2; 10 bases match TRBD1. The CDR3 is made up of 16 amino acids. J gave up 4 bases and V 5 bases, and 10 bases lay outside the gene matches. Per the germline V gene, CDR1 is SGHNT and CDR2 is YENEEA. The CDR3 DNA follows: TGTGCCAGCAGCCTAACGACAGGGGGCTGGAGCTATGGCTACACCTTC. It encodes CASSLTTGGWSYGYTF.

The rearrangement links TRBV7-9 to TRBJ1-1; the D is unclear. Trimming removed 5 bases at V and 6 bases at J, with 10 bases between. This CDR3 spans 12 amino acids. Per the germline V gene, CDR1 is SEHNR and CDR2 is FQNEAQ (reference sequence). The CDR3 bases are TGTGCCAGCAGCAGCTTTGCTCCTGAAGCTTTCTTT. Its translation: CASSSFAPEAFF.

The rearrangement joins TRBV6-2 or TRBV6-3 to TRBJ2-5; the match to TRBD2 covers 11 bases. V was pared by 2 bases and J by 5 bases, with 7 bases of the junction left unmatched. Looked up from germline, CDR1 is MNHEY and CDR2 is SVGEGT. This CDR3 region has 16 residues. For the CDR3, the DNA is TGTGCCAGCAGTTACCAGGGACTAGCGGCGGGGGAGACCCAGTACTTC. Translated: CASSYQGLAAGETQYF.

This clone was seen more than once but under ten times. This sequence joins TRBV5-1 and TRBJ2-7, with D maybe TRBD2 (5 bases). Trimming removed 2 bases from V and 3 bases from J, with 9 bases in between. CDR1 is SGHRS, CDR2 YFSETQ, per germline. CDR3 length: 13 residues. CDR3 sequence: CASSFEGSYEQYF. As DNA, the CDR3 is TGCGCCAGCAGCTTCGAGGGAAGCTACGAGCAGTACTTC.

The chain uses TRBV4-3 and TRBJ2-7; D perhaps matches TRBD1 (5 bases). The V gene lost 0 bases and the J gene lost 3 bases, with 15 bases spanning the gap. The CDR3 is made up of 16 amino acids. The V gene's germline CDR1 is LGHNA and CDR2 YSLEER. CDR3 in amino acids: CASSQESVGTGYEQYF. CDR3 sequence (DNA): TGCGCCAGCAGCCAAGAATCGGTGGGAACAGGCTACGAGCAGTACTTC.

Worth noting for this clone: Other DNA sequences in the same sample also yield this CDR3. The chain employs TRBV6-5 and TRBJ1-4; D remains unclear. CDR3 size: 14 residues. V lost 2 bases to trimming and J lost 4 bases, with 8 bases between them. CDR1 is MNHEY, CDR2 SVGAGI, per germline. In DNA, the CDR3 is TGTGCCAGCAGTTACGGCCAGGTTAATGAAAAACTGTTTTTT. Its protein product is CASSYGQVNEKLFF.

V and J are TRBV11-1 and TRBJ2-7; TRBD1 matches at 11 bases. Germline V CDR1 and CDR2: SGHAT, FQDESV (reference sequence). Germline trimming cut 5 bases from V and 0 bases from J; bases unmatched to any gene: 3. The CDR3 contains 15 residues. CDR3: CASSHGQGASYEQYF. The CDR3 DNA follows: TGTGCCAGCAGCCACGGACAGGGGGCCTCCTACGAGCAGTACTTC. Using reference TRBV11-1 and TRBJ2-7 for the parts outside the CDR3, the full variable domain is EAEVAQSPRYKITEKSQAVAFWCDPISGHATLYWYRQILGQGPELLVQFQDESVVDDSQLPKDRFSAERLKGVDSTLKIQPAELGDSAMYLCASSHGQGASYEQYFGPGTRLTVT.

This clone has a single count. V and J are TRBV27 and TRBJ2-7; 8 nucleotides match TRBD1. The CDR3 is made up of 16 amino acids. After removal of 2 bases from V and 4 bases from J, the junction contained 10 bases not matched to a gene. Germline V CDR1 and CDR2: MNHEY, SMNVEV (reference sequence). CDR3 residues: CASSLGPRQGRYEQYF. The DNA of the CDR3 is TGTGCCAGCAGTTTAGGTCCGAGACAGGGGAGGTACGAGCAGTACTTC.

The chain links TRBV15 to TRBJ2-5, with unresolved D. The germline V gene has CDR1 LNHNV and CDR2 YYDKDF (reference sequence). V was cut by 0 bases and J by 2 bases, with 7 bases left in between. CDR3 length: 14 residues. The CDR3 loop is CATSRDGRQETQYF. As DNA, the CDR3 is TGTGCCACCAGCAGAGATGGCAGACAAGAGACCCAGTACTTC.